A single sample is the source of the 29 T cell receptor beta chains below, sequenced in a study of T cell responses to AZD1222 COVID-19 vaccine. Method: immunoSEQ multiplex PCR; TCRdb's copy keeps in-frame clones and lacks some. The sample consists of about 48,000 clones, about 91% of them appearing once. The sequenced sample was peripheral blood, obtained 28 days after the second AZD1222 dose. Receptor source: an adult who received the AZD1222 COVID-19 vaccine.

This clone appeared a single time. The J gene is TRBJ2-7, the V gene TRBV3-1 (or the pseudogene TRBV3-2), with a tentative D call TRBD1 (7 bases). This CDR3 spans 16 amino acids. V lost 4 bases and J lost 6, with 22 bases in between. CDR1 LGHDT and CDR2 YNNKEL come from the germline V gene (reference sequence). CDR3 bases: TGTGCCAGCAGCCCCCATTACCGACAGGGAGGTAGCGAGCAGTACTTC. Translating it yields CASSPHYRQGGSEQYF.

V is TRBV5-4 and J is TRBJ1-6; the match to TRBD1 covers 7 bases. The trim removed 4 bases at V and 7 bases at J, leaving 11 bases unmatched. This CDR3 region has 16 residues. Germline-derived CDR1 and CDR2 are SGHNT and YYREEE (reference sequence). The CDR3 spells CASSLLRQGLNSPLHF. The CDR3 nucleotides are TGTGCCAGCAGCCTTCTTCGACAGGGACTCAATTCACCCCTCCACTTT.

This chain joins TRBV6-5 and TRBJ1-1, with TRBD1 identical over 8 bases. Germline V gene data show CDR1 as MNHEY and CDR2 as SVGAGI. CDR3 length: 15 residues. The J segment lost 1 base and the V segment lost 4 bases, leaving 5 bases of the junction unmatched. CDR3 bases: TGTGCCAGCAGTTTCCGGGACAGGAAGAACACTGAAGCTTTCTTT. Protein product: CASSFRDRKNTEAFF.

V gene TRBV27 combines with J gene TRBJ2-7; D not resolved. CDR1 and CDR2 from the germline V gene are MNHEY and SMNVEV (reference sequence). This CDR3 contains 13 residues. Trimming removed 3 bases from V and 3 bases from J, with 9 bases in between. In DNA form, the CDR3 reads TGTGCCAGCAGTTTCTCACACCTCTACGAGCAGTACTTC. Residues: CASSFSHLYEQYF.

V is TRBV5-1 and J is TRBJ1-6; 12 bases are shared with TRBD1. The germline V gene has CDR1 SGHRS and CDR2 YFSETQ. This CDR3 contains 15 residues. The trim removed 4 bases at V and 9 bases at J, leaving 5 bases unmatched. CDR3 sequence: CASSLKGQGASPLHF. In nucleotides, the CDR3 is TGCGCCAGCAGCCTTAAGGGACAGGGGGCTTCACCCCTCCACTTT.

The chain employs TRBV19 and TRBJ1-5, with TRBD1 identical over 7 bases. The germline V gene encodes CDR1 LNHDA and CDR2 SQIVND (reference sequence). The CDR3 consists of 14 residues. The ends lost 3 bases at V and 7 bases at J; junction bases unmatched: 6. CDR3 nucleotide sequence: TGTGCCAGTAGTATCCAGGGGGGCGGGCAGCCCCAGCATTTT. Amino acids: CASSIQGGGQPQHF.

The rearrangement uses TRBV6-5 and TRBJ1-2; TRBD1 matches at 7 bases. V shed 8 bases and J 1 base; nucleotides not matched to a gene: 7. The CDR3 contains 14 residues. Germline V gives CDR1 MNHEY, CDR2 SVGAGI. The CDR3 here is CASSLDRFNYGYTF. The CDR3 DNA follows: TGTGCCAGCTCATTGGACAGGTTTAACTATGGCTACACCTTC.

V usage is TRBV9 and J usage is TRBJ2-1, with TRBD2 matching over 7 bases. This CDR3 spans 16 amino acids. V gave up 4 bases and J gave up 6 bases; unmatched junction bases: 13. Germline loops: CDR1 SGDLS, CDR2 YYNGEE. The chain's CDR3 is CASSPRGDLLINEQFF. CDR3 nucleotides: TGTGCCAGCAGCCCCCGGGGGGACCTACTGATCAATGAGCAGTTCTTC.

The rearrangement uses TRBV27 and TRBJ2-7, with D possibly being TRBD1 (5 bases). This CDR3 is built from 15 residues. V lost 2 bases and J 0 bases, leaving 11 bases between the germline ends. Germline CDR1 MNHEY, CDR2 SMNVEV (reference sequence). The CDR3 bases are TGTGCCAGCAGTTTAAAGGGGCAGTACTCCTACGAGCAGTACTTC. Protein sequence: CASSLKGQYSYEQYF.

The CDR3 region has the DNA TGCGCCAGCAGTATCACTTACGAGCAGTACTTC. Translation: CASSITYEQYF. This sequence joins TRBV5-1 and TRBJ2-7, with D hard to call. The CDR3 covers 11 residues. The V end lost 5 bases, the J end lost 4 bases, and 7 bases lay between the germline ends. CDR1 and CDR2 from the germline V gene are SGHRS and YFSETQ.

The V gene is TRBV28, the J gene TRBJ1-5; tentative D call: TRBD1 (6 bases). Trimming took 3 bases from V and 5 from J, leaving 17 bases between them. The CDR3 is 16 amino acids. From germline, CDR1 is MDHEN and CDR2 SYDVKM. The CDR3 loop reads CASSLPDHGGHQPQHF. The CDR3 DNA is TGTGCCAGCAGTTTGCCGGATCACGGGGGCCATCAGCCCCAGCATTTT.

The CDR3: CASTVQGAREQYF. The CDR3 nucleotides are TGTGCCAGCACAGTACAGGGGGCACGCGAGCAGTACTTC. The rearrangement links TRBV2 to TRBJ2-7, with 9 nucleotides matching TRBD1. Germline values: CDR1 SNHLY, CDR2 FYNNEI. The CDR3 is made up of 13 amino acids. Trimming cost V 7 bases and J 6 bases; bases outside gene matches: 7.

A few counts support this clone. The chain recombines TRBV3-1 (or the pseudogene TRBV3-2) with TRBJ2-2; 9 bases map to TRBD2. After removal of 4 bases from V and 7 bases from J, the junction contained 10 bases not matched to a gene. CDR1 and CDR2 (germline): LGHDT, YNNKEL (reference sequence). The CDR3 is 16 amino acids. This CDR3 reads CASSLGQGLARGELFF. For the CDR3, the DNA is TGTGCCAGCAGCCTAGGCCAGGGACTAGCTCGCGGGGAGCTGTTTTTT.

The rearrangement links TRBV29-1 to TRBJ2-3; possible D gene TRBD2, 6 bases. Trimming took off 4 bases at V and 5 bases at J, with 16 bases between the two ends. Looked up from germline, CDR1 is SQVTM and CDR2 is ANQGSEA. The CDR3 is 14 residues long. Here the CDR3 reads CSVGRASAEDTQYF. The CDR3 region has the DNA TGCAGCGTTGGGAGGGCTAGCGCCGAAGATACGCAGTATTTT.

The V call is TRBV7-9, the J call TRBJ2-7; D is uncertain. V lost 1 base and J 3 bases, leaving 10 bases between the germline ends. This CDR3 is built from 14 residues. The germline CDR1 and CDR2 sequences are SEHNR and FQNEAQ (reference sequence). In DNA form, the CDR3 reads TGTGCCAGCAGCTTAGAGGGCCCATTCTACGAGCAGTACTTC. It yields the protein CASSLEGPFYEQYF.

The chain combines TRBV7-7 with TRBJ2-3; 11 bases align to TRBD2. Germline CDR1 and CDR2: SSHAT and FNYEAQ (reference sequence). Trimming at V came to 3 bases and at J to 3 bases, leaving 2 bases not matched to a gene. The CDR3 loop spans 15 amino acids. The chain's CDR3 is CASSLTSGVTDTQYF. CDR3 in DNA: TGTGCCAGCAGCTTGACTAGCGGGGTAACAGATACGCAGTATTTT.

The chain combines TRBV14 with TRBJ1-3; no definite D call. The CDR3 totals 14 residues. From germline, CDR1 is SGHDN and CDR2 FVKESK. The V and J ends lost 9 bases and 0 bases respectively, with 12 bases between them. The CDR3 protein is CASKQSLSGNTIYF. The CDR3 DNA reads TGTGCCAGTAAACAGAGCCTCTCTGGAAACACCATATATTTT.

The chain carries TRBV6-5 and TRBJ2-5; D is perhaps TRBD1 (6 bases). The germline V gene has CDR1 MNHEY and CDR2 SVGAGI. V dropped 8 bases and J dropped 4 bases, with 17 bases sitting between them. This CDR3 has 14 residues. The CDR3 reads CASHDLEGVETQYF. The CDR3 nucleotides read TGTGCCAGCCACGACCTCGAGGGGGTAGAGACCCAGTACTTC.

This chain uses TRBV6-5 with TRBJ1-6; TRBD1 is a possible D gene (5 bases). The CDR3 consists of 15 residues. Between the trimmed V and J ends, which lost 6 bases and 9 bases, there was a span of 18 bases. Germline CDR1 MNHEY, CDR2 SVGAGI. DNA for the CDR3: TGTGCCAGCAGGATGGTGGAGGACATTAGTTCACCCCTCCACTTT. Its translation: CASRMVEDISSPLHF.

This chain connects TRBV6-5 to TRBJ2-1, with D perhaps TRBD1 (5 bases). Trimming pared 4 bases from V and 4 bases from J, leaving 11 bases between. Germline CDR1 and CDR2: MNHEY and SVGAGI. The CDR3 sequence is 14 residues long. CDR3 protein: CASSSLDSYNEQFF. In DNA form, the CDR3 reads TGTGCCAGCAGTTCCCTAGACAGTTACAATGAGCAGTTCTTC.

The chain carries TRBV6-5 and TRBJ1-2, with D perhaps TRBD1 (5 bases). With 2 bases removed from V and 4 bases from J, the gap between germline ends came to 14 bases. Germline-derived CDR1 and CDR2 are MNHEY and SVGAGI. This CDR3 has 15 residues. Written as DNA, the CDR3 is TGTGCCAGCAGTTACACCCCCGGGACGGGCTATGGCTACACCTTC. It codes for CASSYTPGTGYGYTF.

The genes are TRBV19 and TRBJ1-2; the D gene is possibly TRBD1 (5 bases). Germline V lookup: CDR1 LNHDA, CDR2 SQIVND (reference sequence). V lost 6 bases and J 2 bases, leaving 16 bases between the germline ends. This CDR3 is 15 amino acids long. The chain's CDR3 is CASRPGTGGNYGYTF. DNA for the CDR3: TGTGCCAGTAGACCCGGGACGGGCGGCAACTATGGCTACACCTTC.

This clone was detected a few times. The gene calls are TRBV28 and TRBJ2-7, with 10 bases that match TRBD1. The J segment lost 1 base and the V segment lost 4 bases, leaving 4 bases of the junction unmatched. Germline V gives CDR1 MDHEN, CDR2 SYDVKM. The CDR3 consists of 15 residues. CDR3 nucleotide sequence: TGTGCCAGCAGTTCGGGACAGGGGAGTTCCTACGAGCAGTACTTC. It encodes CASSSGQGSSYEQYF.

CDR3 DNA: TGCGCCAGCAGCCGCCGACGGACTAGCGGCACCTACGAGCAGTACTTC. Its protein product is CASSRRRTSGTYEQYF. The chain combines TRBV5-1 with TRBJ2-7; 10 bases fit TRBD2. The length of the CDR3 is 16 residues. CDR1 is SGHRS, CDR2 YFSETQ, per germline. With 4 bases clipped from V and 2 bases from J, the junction kept 9 bases outside the gene matches.

The DNA of the CDR3 is TGTGCCAGCAGTGAATATACCGAAAGCAATCAGCCCCAGCATTTT. This gives the protein CASSEYTESNQPQHF. This chain uses TRBV25-1 with TRBJ1-5; no firm D call. V was trimmed by 0 bases and J by 1 base, leaving 7 bases between them. CDR3 length equals 15 residues. Germline lookup yields CDR1 MGHDK and CDR2 SYGVNS.

This clone is a singleton in its sample. CDR3 loop: CASSRQGVNTEAFF. The DNA of the CDR3 is TGTGCCAGCTCACGACAGGGCGTGAACACTGAAGCTTTCTTT. The chain employs TRBV18 and TRBJ1-1; 7 positions agree with TRBD1. The CDR3 has 14 residues. Losses at the gene ends were 4 bases for V and 0 bases for J; bases not matched to a gene: 2. Germline lookup yields CDR1 KGHSH and CDR2 LQKENI.

The rearrangement joins TRBV7-9 to TRBJ1-2; D ambiguous. The V gene's germline CDR1 is SEHNR and CDR2 FQNEAQ (reference sequence). The CDR3 runs to 13 residues. The V and J ends lost 5 bases and 6 bases respectively, with 13 bases between them. CDR3: CASSADRAHGYTF. CDR3 nucleotides: TGTGCCAGCAGCGCGGACCGGGCCCATGGCTACACCTTC.

The CDR3 region is CASKRSGRSGTDTQYF. For the CDR3, the DNA is TGTGCCAGTAAACGAAGCGGGCGAAGTGGGACAGATACGCAGTATTTT. The chain employs TRBV19 and TRBJ2-3; D is perhaps TRBD2 (6 bases). Germline lookup yields CDR1 LNHDA and CDR2 SQIVND (reference sequence). The CDR3 extends over 16 amino acids. Trimming removed 7 bases from V and 3 bases from J, with 20 bases in between.

The chain is built from TRBV6-5 and TRBJ2-2; 9 nucleotides line up with TRBD2. Germline CDR1 reads MNHEY; CDR2 reads SVGAGI. V shed 4 bases and J 1 base; nucleotides not matched to a gene: 4. The CDR3 has 16 amino acids. This chain's CDR3 is CASSFSSGGNTGELFF. CDR3 bases: TGTGCCAGCAGTTTTAGTAGCGGGGGGAACACCGGGGAGCTGTTTTTT.